Given below is one T cell receptor beta chain in context. Its antigen is unknown. The data stem from a study of Ad26.COV2.S vaccination and SARS-CoV-2 variants. On the study more broadly: Enrolled in COV1001, the donor was in the Ad26.COV2.S trial arm, which received the vaccine.

Sequencing used immunoSEQ multiplex PCR; TCRdb keeps in-frame clones, though not all of them. The sample records about 350,000 clones, 70% to 90% being singletons. General observations from the study: An underestimation of total T cell responses may have resulted from the TCR breadth and depth analyses. Placebo and vaccine recipients had non-spike TCR breadth that was similar.

Described treatment: roughly 20 received Ad26.COV2.S at low or high dose, single or two shots; roughly five received placebo; per-sample allocation not given. Samples were taken on day 63 after the first vaccine or placebo injection. In Boston, the donor was an adult between 18-55 years of age. The source was peripheral blood, collected in a trial of Ad26.COV2.S vaccine versus placebo. The sequence was collected from a person between 18 and 59 years old who received the Ad26.COV2.S COVID-19 vaccine or a placebo.

The CDR3 DNA reads TGTGCCAGCAGACCGGGGGCTAACTCCTACAATGAGCAGTTCTTC. Protein sequence: CASRPGANSYNEQFF. This sequence joins TRBV7-9 and TRBJ2-1; D assignment may be TRBD1 or TRBD2 (6 bases each). The CDR3 covers 15 residues. Trimming cost V 6 bases and J 0 bases, with 12 bases left between them. Germline CDR1 reads SEHNR; CDR2 reads FQNEAQ (reference sequence).